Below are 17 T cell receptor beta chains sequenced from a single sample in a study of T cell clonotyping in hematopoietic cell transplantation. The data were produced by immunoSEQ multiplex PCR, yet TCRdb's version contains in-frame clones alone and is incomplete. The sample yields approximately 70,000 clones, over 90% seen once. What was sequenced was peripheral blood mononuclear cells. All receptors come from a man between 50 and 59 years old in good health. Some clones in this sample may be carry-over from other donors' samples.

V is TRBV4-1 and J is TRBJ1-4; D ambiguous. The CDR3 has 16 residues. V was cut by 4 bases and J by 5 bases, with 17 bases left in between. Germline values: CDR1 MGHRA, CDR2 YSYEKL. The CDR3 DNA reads TGCGCCAGCAGCCGCCCCCCAAGGGAGGGCAATGAAAAACTGTTTTTT. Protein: CASSRPPREGNEKLFF.

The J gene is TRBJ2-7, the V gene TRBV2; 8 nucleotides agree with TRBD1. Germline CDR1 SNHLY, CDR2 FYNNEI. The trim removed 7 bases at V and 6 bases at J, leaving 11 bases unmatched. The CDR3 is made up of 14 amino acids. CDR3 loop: CASMFGDRGTEQYF. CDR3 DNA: TGTGCCAGCATGTTCGGTGACAGGGGAACCGAGCAGTACTTC.

The CDR3 DNA is TGCAGTGCTAGACTTAACACTGAAGCTTTCTTT. Translation: CSARLNTEAFF. The J gene is TRBJ1-1, the V gene TRBV20-1, with D hard to call. V was trimmed by 2 bases and J by 2 bases, leaving 3 bases between them. The CDR3 is 11 amino acids. Germline V lookup: CDR1 DFQATT, CDR2 SNEGSKA (reference sequence).

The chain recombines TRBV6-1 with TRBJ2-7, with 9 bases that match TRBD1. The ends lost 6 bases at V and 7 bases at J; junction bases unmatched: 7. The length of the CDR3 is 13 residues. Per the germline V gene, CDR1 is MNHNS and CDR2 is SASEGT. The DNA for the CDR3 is TGTGCCAGCAGACAGGGGGCCGATGGAGAGCAGTACTTC. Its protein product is CASRQGADGEQYF.

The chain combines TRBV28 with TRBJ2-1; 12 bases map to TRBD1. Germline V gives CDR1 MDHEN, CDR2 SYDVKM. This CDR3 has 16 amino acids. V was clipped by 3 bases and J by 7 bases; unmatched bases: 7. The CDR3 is CASSFLGQGAGNEQFF. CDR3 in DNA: TGTGCCAGCAGTTTTTTGGGACAGGGGGCAGGTAATGAGCAGTTCTTC.

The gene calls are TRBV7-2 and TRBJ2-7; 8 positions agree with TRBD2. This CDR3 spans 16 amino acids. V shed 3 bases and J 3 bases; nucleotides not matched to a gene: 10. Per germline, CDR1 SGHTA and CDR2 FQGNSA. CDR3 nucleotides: TGTGCCAGCAGCTTGGGGTTAGCGGGACGAAACTACGAGCAGTACTTC. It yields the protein CASSLGLAGRNYEQYF.

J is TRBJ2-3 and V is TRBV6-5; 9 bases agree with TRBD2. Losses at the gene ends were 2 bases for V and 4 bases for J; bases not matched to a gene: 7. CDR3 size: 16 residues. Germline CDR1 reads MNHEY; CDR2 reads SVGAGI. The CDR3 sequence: CASSYLRAGGSDTQYF. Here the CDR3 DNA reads TGTGCCAGCAGTTACCTTAGAGCGGGGGGATCAGATACGCAGTATTTT.

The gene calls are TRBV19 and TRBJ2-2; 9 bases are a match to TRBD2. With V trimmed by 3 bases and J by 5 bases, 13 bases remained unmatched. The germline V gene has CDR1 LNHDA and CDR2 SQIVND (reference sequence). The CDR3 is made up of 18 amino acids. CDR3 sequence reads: CASSIPWPSGRPTGELFF. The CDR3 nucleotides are TGTGCCAGTAGTATCCCTTGGCCGAGCGGGAGGCCGACCGGGGAGCTGTTTTTT.

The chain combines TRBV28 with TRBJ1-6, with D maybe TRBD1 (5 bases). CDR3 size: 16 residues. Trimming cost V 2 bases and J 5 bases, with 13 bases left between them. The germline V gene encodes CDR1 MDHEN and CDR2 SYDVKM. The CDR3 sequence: CASSLHRADNNSPLHF. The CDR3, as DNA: TGTGCCAGCAGTTTACACCGGGCGGACAATAATTCACCCCTCCACTTT.

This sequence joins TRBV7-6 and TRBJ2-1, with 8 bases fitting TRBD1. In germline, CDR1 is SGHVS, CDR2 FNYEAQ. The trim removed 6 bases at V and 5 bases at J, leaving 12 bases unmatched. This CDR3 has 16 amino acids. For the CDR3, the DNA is TGTGCCAGCAGTCAAGCGACAGGGGTACCGAACAATGAGCAGTTCTTC. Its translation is CASSQATGVPNNEQFF.

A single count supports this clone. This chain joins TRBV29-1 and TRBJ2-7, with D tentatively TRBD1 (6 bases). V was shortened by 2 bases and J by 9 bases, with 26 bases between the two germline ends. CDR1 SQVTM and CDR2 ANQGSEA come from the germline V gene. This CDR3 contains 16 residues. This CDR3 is CSVETGGANSATGQYF. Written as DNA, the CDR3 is TGCAGCGTTGAAACTGGGGGCGCAAACTCTGCTACCGGGCAGTACTTC.

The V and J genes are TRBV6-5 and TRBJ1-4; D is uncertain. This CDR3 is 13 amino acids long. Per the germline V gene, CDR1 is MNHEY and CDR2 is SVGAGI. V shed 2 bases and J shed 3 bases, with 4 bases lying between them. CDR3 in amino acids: CASSYRSNEKLFF. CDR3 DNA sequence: TGTGCCAGCAGTTACCGCTCTAATGAAAAACTGTTTTTT.

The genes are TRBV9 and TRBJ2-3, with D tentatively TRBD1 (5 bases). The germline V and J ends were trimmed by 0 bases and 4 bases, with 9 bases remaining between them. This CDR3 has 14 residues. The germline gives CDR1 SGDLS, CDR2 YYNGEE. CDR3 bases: TGTGCCAGCAGCGTAGGGGGCCCTGCAGATACGCAGTATTTT. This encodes CASSVGGPADTQYF.

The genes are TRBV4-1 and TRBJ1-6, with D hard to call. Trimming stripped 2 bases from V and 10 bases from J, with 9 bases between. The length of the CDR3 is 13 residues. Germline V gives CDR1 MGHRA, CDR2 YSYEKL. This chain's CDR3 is CASSQRGFSPLHF. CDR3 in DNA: TGCGCCAGCAGCCAACGAGGGTTCTCACCCCTCCACTTT.

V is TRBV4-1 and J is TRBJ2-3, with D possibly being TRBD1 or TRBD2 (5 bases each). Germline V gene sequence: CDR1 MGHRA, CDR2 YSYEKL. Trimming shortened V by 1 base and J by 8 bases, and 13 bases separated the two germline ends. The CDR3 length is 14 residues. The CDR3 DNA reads TGCGCCAGCAGCCAAGTAACGGGGACGGGTACGCAGTATTTT. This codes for CASSQVTGTGTQYF.

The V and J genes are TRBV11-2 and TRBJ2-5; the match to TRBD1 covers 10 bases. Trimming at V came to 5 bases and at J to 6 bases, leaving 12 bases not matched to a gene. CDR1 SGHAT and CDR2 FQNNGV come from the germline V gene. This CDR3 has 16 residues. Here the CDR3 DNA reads TGTGCCAGCAGCGAACTCGGGACAGGGGTAGGGAAGACCCAGTACTTC. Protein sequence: CASSELGTGVGKTQYF.

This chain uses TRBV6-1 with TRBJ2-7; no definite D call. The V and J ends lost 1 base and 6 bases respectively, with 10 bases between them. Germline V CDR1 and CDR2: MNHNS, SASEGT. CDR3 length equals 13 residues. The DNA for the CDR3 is TGTGCCAGCAGTGAAGGCGTACTGGGCGAGCAGTACTTC. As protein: CASSEGVLGEQYF.